This TCR beta chain was obtained from a study of blood T cell repertoires in COVID-19. Assay: immunoSEQ multiplex PCR; the TCRdb copy retains only in-frame clones and omits some. The sample has some 150,000 clones, just over 85% seen once. This clone was detected only a few times. Germline V CDR1 and CDR2: KGHDR, SFDVKD. Unmatched junction bases numbered 15, after V lost 4 bases and J lost 10 bases. The CDR3 sequence is 16 residues long. J is TRBJ2-5 and V is TRBV24-1; 9 bases fit TRBD1. The source material was peripheral blood. The receptor was isolated from a man in his 70s with acute or convalescent COVID-19. CDR3 residues: CATSETTGGTGSGQYF. The CDR3 region has the DNA TGTGCCACCAGTGAAACGACAGGGGGTACCGGGAGCGGCCAGTACTTC.